Listed below are T cell receptor beta chains from one sample, sequenced in a study of T cells in Graves' hyperthyroidism and ophthalmopathy. Each CDR3 protein gets one entry after TCRdb re-called the multiplex PCR reads with MiXCR. The sample records a few hundred thousand distinct CDR3 sequences, roughly 25% being singletons. The sequenced sample consisted of blood. The origin of the receptors is a man aged 45 to 65 with Graves' hyperthyroidism. Each CDR3 is given with its conserved first and last residue. A D gene is named only where the DNA matches it firmly. The size field is filled for only some rows; it gives once, few, many or a size class.

cdr3_length: 13
d_call: TRBD2
v_call: TRBV29-1
j_call: TRBJ2-2
clone_size: .
cdr3_nt: TGCAGCGTTGGGGGACTAGCGTTTGGGGAGCTGTTTTTT
cdr3_aa: CSVGGLAFGELFF

cdr3_length: 14
d_call: .
v_call: TRBV6-1
j_call: TRBJ2-7
clone_size: few
cdr3_nt: TGTGCCACCCGGGACGGAGGCGAAGGATACGAGCAGTACTTC
cdr3_aa: CATRDGGEGYEQYF

cdr3_length: 16
d_call: TRBD2
v_call: TRBV7-9
j_call: TRBJ2-2
clone_size: .
cdr3_nt: TGTGCCAGCAGCCGGAGCGGGAGCCAGGACACCGGGGAGCTGTTTTTT
cdr3_aa: CASSRSGSQDTGELFF

cdr3_length: 15
d_call: .
v_call: TRBV7-9
j_call: TRBJ1-2
clone_size: .
cdr3_nt: TGTGCCAGCAGCTTAGACGGTTCAGGGAGCAGTGGCTACACCTTC
cdr3_aa: CASSLDGSGSSGYTF

cdr3_length: 18
d_call: .
v_call: TRBV27
j_call: TRBJ2-7
clone_size: .
cdr3_nt: TGTGCCAGCAGTTTAGGGAGGAGTAGGGTCCCCTCCGCCTACGAGCAGTACTTC
cdr3_aa: CASSLGRSRVPSAYEQYF

cdr3_length: 16
d_call: .
v_call: TRBV6-1
j_call: TRBJ2-6
clone_size: .
cdr3_nt: TGTGCCAGCAGAGGTCTGACTAACTCTGGGGCCAACGTCCTGACTTTC
cdr3_aa: CASRGLTNSGANVLTF

cdr3_length: 13
d_call: .
v_call: TRBV29-1
j_call: TRBJ1-1
clone_size: many
cdr3_nt: TGCAGCGTGACAGCGATCTCAAACACTGAAGCTTTCTTT
cdr3_aa: CSVTAISNTEAFF

cdr3_length: 15
d_call: TRBD2
v_call: TRBV10-3
j_call: TRBJ2-1
clone_size: .
cdr3_nt: TGTGCCATCAGTAAGACTAGCGGGAGAGAAAATGAGCAGTTCTTC
cdr3_aa: CAISKTSGRENEQFF

cdr3_length: 16
d_call: TRBD2
v_call: TRBV7-3
j_call: TRBJ2-1
clone_size: .
cdr3_nt: TGTGCCAGCAGCTCCGTCGCGGCTAGCGGGGAGTCTTCGCAGTTCTTC
cdr3_aa: CASSSVAASGESSQFF

cdr3_length: 15
d_call: .
v_call: TRBV19
j_call: TRBJ2-1
clone_size: .
cdr3_nt: TGTGCCAGTAGTAACCCCTTGGACTATCAAGATGAGCAGTTCTTC
cdr3_aa: CASSNPLDYQDEQFF

cdr3_length: 15
d_call: .
v_call: TRBV2
j_call: TRBJ2-7
clone_size: few
cdr3_nt: TGTGCCAGCAGTCCGGGACCCCCGAGGCTCTACGAGCAGTACTTC
cdr3_aa: CASSPGPPRLYEQYF

cdr3_length: 14
d_call: .
v_call: TRBV6-5
j_call: TRBJ2-7
clone_size: .
cdr3_nt: TGTGCCAGCAGTTACTCGGGCCCCGCCTACGAGCAGTACTTC
cdr3_aa: CASSYSGPAYEQYF

cdr3_length: 17
d_call: TRBD2
v_call: TRBV20-1
j_call: TRBJ2-5
clone_size: few
cdr3_nt: TGCAGTGCTAGAGATCGGGGGACTAGCGGGGCCCAAGAGACCCAGTACTTC
cdr3_aa: CSARDRGTSGAQETQYF

cdr3_length: 15
d_call: TRBD2
v_call: TRBV11-1
j_call: TRBJ2-3
clone_size: many
cdr3_nt: TGTGCCAGCAGCCTTCTAGCGGGGACCACAGATACGCAGTATTTT
cdr3_aa: CASSLLAGTTDTQYF

cdr3_length: 14
d_call: .
v_call: TRBV9
j_call: TRBJ1-6
clone_size: .
cdr3_nt: TGTGCCAGCAGCGTGGCAGGCCTTGATTCACCCCTCCACTTT
cdr3_aa: CASSVAGLDSPLHF

cdr3_length: 14
d_call: .
v_call: TRBV3-1
j_call: TRBJ1-3
clone_size: few
cdr3_nt: TGTGCCAGCAGCCAAAGGCGGTCTGGAAACACCATATATTTT
cdr3_aa: CASSQRRSGNTIYF

cdr3_length: 15
d_call: TRBD2
v_call: TRBV5-4
j_call: TRBJ2-7
clone_size: few
cdr3_nt: TGTGCCAGCAGCCCGACTAGCGGGAGGGCGGATGAGCAGTACTTC
cdr3_aa: CASSPTSGRADEQYF

cdr3_length: 13
d_call: TRBD2
v_call: TRBV6-1
j_call: TRBJ2-5
clone_size: few
cdr3_nt: TGTGCCAGTGGGACTAGCGGGAGTGAGAGGTTGTACTTC
cdr3_aa: CASGTSGSERLYF

cdr3_length: 14
d_call: .
v_call: TRBV7-9
j_call: TRBJ2-7
clone_size: few
cdr3_nt: TGTGCCAGCAGCTCCACTACTAGAGTCCACGAGCAGTACTTC
cdr3_aa: CASSSTTRVHEQYF

cdr3_length: 15
d_call: TRBD1
v_call: TRBV11-3
j_call: TRBJ1-2
clone_size: many
cdr3_nt: TGTGCCAGCAGCTTATTCGGTCAGGGGGCGAATGGCTACACCTTC
cdr3_aa: CASSLFGQGANGYTF

cdr3_length: 13
d_call: .
v_call: TRBV20-1
j_call: TRBJ2-1
clone_size: few
cdr3_nt: TGCAGTGCTAGAGATACCTCCAACAATGAGCAGTTCTTC
cdr3_aa: CSARDTSNNEQFF

cdr3_length: 14
d_call: .
v_call: TRBV12-3/TRBV12-4
j_call: TRBJ1-1
clone_size: many
cdr3_nt: TGTGCCAGCAGTTTACGGCAGCGACGTACTGAAGCTTTCTTT
cdr3_aa: CASSLRQRRTEAFF

cdr3_length: 13
d_call: .
v_call: TRBV6-1
j_call: TRBJ2-2
clone_size: .
cdr3_nt: TGTGCCAGCAGTCTACAGCGGTTCGGGGAGCTGTTTTTT
cdr3_aa: CASSLQRFGELFF

cdr3_length: 10
d_call: .
v_call: TRBV2
j_call: TRBJ2-1
clone_size: few
cdr3_nt: TGTGCCAGCAGTCATAGTGTGCAGTTCTTC
cdr3_aa: CASSHSVQFF

cdr3_length: 18
d_call: .
v_call: TRBV11-2
j_call: TRBJ1-2
clone_size: .
cdr3_nt: TGTGCCAGCAGCTCCCCCCCCTCGCAGGCAGGGGCGAACTATGGCTACACCTTC
cdr3_aa: CASSSPPSQAGANYGYTF

cdr3_length: 14
d_call: .
v_call: TRBV5-1
j_call: TRBJ2-3
clone_size: many
cdr3_nt: TGCGCCAGCAGCTTTCGACAGGTCACAGATACGCAGTATTTT
cdr3_aa: CASSFRQVTDTQYF

cdr3_length: 14
d_call: TRBD1
v_call: TRBV20-1
j_call: TRBJ2-3
clone_size: .
cdr3_nt: TGCAGTGCTAGCCGGGACAGCACCACAGATACGCAGTATTTT
cdr3_aa: CSASRDSTTDTQYF

cdr3_length: 12
d_call: TRBD1
v_call: TRBV3-1
j_call: TRBJ2-5
clone_size: .
cdr3_nt: TGTGCCAGGGGACAGGGTGAAGAGACCCAGTACTTC
cdr3_aa: CARGQGEETQYF

cdr3_length: 14
d_call: .
v_call: TRBV20-1
j_call: TRBJ1-5
clone_size: few
cdr3_nt: TGCAGTGCTATCCGGCAGCTCGGGGATCAGCCCCAGCATTTT
cdr3_aa: CSAIRQLGDQPQHF

cdr3_length: 13
d_call: .
v_call: TRBV12-3/TRBV12-4
j_call: TRBJ2-1
clone_size: many
cdr3_nt: TGTGCCAGCAGTTTGGGTAGCGTCGGTGAGCAGTTCTTC
cdr3_aa: CASSLGSVGEQFF

cdr3_length: 15
d_call: TRBD2
v_call: TRBV6-1
j_call: TRBJ2-1
clone_size: .
cdr3_nt: TGTGCCAGCAGTGTGGGACTAGCGAGAAACAATGAGCAGTTCTTC
cdr3_aa: CASSVGLARNNEQFF

cdr3_length: 14
d_call: .
v_call: TRBV5-1
j_call: TRBJ2-5
clone_size: .
cdr3_nt: TGCGCCAGCAGCTCTACCCTAGAAAAAGAGACCCAGTACTTC
cdr3_aa: CASSSTLEKETQYF

cdr3_length: 13
d_call: TRBD2
v_call: TRBV13
j_call: TRBJ2-1
clone_size: once
cdr3_nt: TGCGCCAGCAGCATTACCGGGACTAGGGCGCAGTTCTTC
cdr3_aa: CASSITGTRAQFF

cdr3_length: 13
d_call: TRBD1
v_call: TRBV5-1
j_call: TRBJ1-2
clone_size: few
cdr3_nt: TGCGCCAGCTTAGGACAGGGCGACTATGGCTACACCTTC
cdr3_aa: CASLGQGDYGYTF

cdr3_length: 13
d_call: TRBD1
v_call: TRBV15
j_call: TRBJ2-7
clone_size: many
cdr3_nt: TGTGCCACCAGCAGGGACAGGGGGTACGAGCAGTACTTC
cdr3_aa: CATSRDRGYEQYF

cdr3_length: 11
d_call: .
v_call: TRBV29-1
j_call: TRBJ1-2
clone_size: .
cdr3_nt: TGCAGCGCCGGACACCCCGGCGGCTACACCTTC
cdr3_aa: CSAGHPGGYTF

cdr3_length: 13
d_call: .
v_call: TRBV27
j_call: TRBJ1-5
clone_size: .
cdr3_nt: TGTGCCAGCAGTAGTTCGACAATCCAGCCCCAGCATTTT
cdr3_aa: CASSSSTIQPQHF